Listed below are T cell receptor beta chains from one sample, sequenced in a study of T-cell reconstitution after alpha-beta-depleted transplantation in children. TCRdb used MiXCR to reprocess the PCR reads, holding one entry per CDR3 protein. The sample records 780,000 or so distinct CDR3 sequences, roughly 15% being singletons. The source was PBMCs, mostly from graft donor cells, collected 360 days after TCRalphabeta/CD19-depleted stem cell transplant. The source of these receptors is a male patient between 10 and 17 years old who had a stem cell transplant for acute lymphoblastic leukemia, so the T cells may come from the graft donor. CDR3s include the opening cysteine and the closing phenylalanine or tryptophan. Fields, in order: J gene, V gene, CDR3 protein.

>TRBJ2-3|TRBV18
CASSPPGLEGDTQYF
>TRBJ2-1|TRBV7-3
CASSSYPGTSDNEQFF
>TRBJ2-3|TRBV5-1
CATPGTGGADTQYF
>TRBJ2-2|TRBV29-1
CSAYPSGANTGELFF
>TRBJ2-7|TRBV5-5
CASSLPDRALYEQYF
>TRBJ2-7|TRBV5-1
CASSHTSGYEQYF
>TRBJ1-5|TRBV12-3/TRBV12-4
CAILRFGPLGSAQHF
>TRBJ1-3|TRBV20-1
CSARDPRGQENTIYF
>TRBJ2-5|TRBV12-3/TRBV12-4
CASSPPGLPPETQYF
>TRBJ1-6|TRBV5-1
CASSVWPSPLHF
>TRBJ1-1|TRBV20-1
CSAGNRDRGQFAEAFF
>TRBJ2-2|TRBV5-1
CASSLVATLRSGELFF
>TRBJ2-2|TRBV12-3/TRBV12-4
CASSSDREANTGELFF
>TRBJ2-1|TRBV4-2
CASSQDGWTRDNEQFF
>TRBJ2-5|TRBV5-1
CASSLFPGVGETQYF
>TRBJ2-5|TRBV6-5
CASSTPLAGVSF
>TRBJ2-1|TRBV5-1
CASSSGTSPLYEQFF
>TRBJ2-5|TRBV29-1
CSVVGGTLEETQYF
>TRBJ1-2|TRBV7-2
CASSLGAGSVTGYTF
>TRBJ1-2|TRBV10-2
CASLTVYGYTF